Below are 11 T cell receptor beta chains sequenced from a single sample in a study of TIL therapy for anti-PD-1-resistant metastatic lung cancer (dated by TCRdb to about 2021). The sample's time point label, decoded: pre-treatment sample, taken before nivolumab and TIL therapy. Using bias-controlled multiplex PCR with the immunoSEQ v3 hsTCRB kit, the TCR beta CDR3 regions were amplified from genomic DNA. TCRdb took over this immuneACCESS table, retaining in-frame rearrangements with V and J assigned. Such tables are incomplete; in checked studies, under half of the missing clones stem from an unresolved V gene, and the remainder is unexplained. For this sample the table gives about 36,000 clones, of which more than 60% were detected only once. About 5.7% of the sample belongs to the ten largest clones. Sequencing was performed on blood, taken at baseline. Receptors were obtained from a person aged 25-85 years with non-small cell lung cancer.

The chain uses TRBV5-1 and TRBJ2-7; D gene ambiguous. The CDR3 is 16 residues long. Germline V CDR1 and CDR2: SGHRS, YFSETQ. Trimming took 4 bases from V and 2 from J, leaving 19 bases between them. The CDR3 bases are TGCGCCAGCAGCCTTACTAAGTGGACGGATACCTACGAGCAGTACTTC. It yields the protein CASSLTKWTDTYEQYF.

This clone was seen more than once but under ten times. This chain uses TRBV2 with TRBJ1-4; D gene ambiguous. In germline, CDR1 is SNHLY, CDR2 FYNNEI. The V end lost 8 bases, the J end lost 7 bases, and 20 bases lay between the germline ends. This CDR3 contains 15 residues. CDR3 sequence (DNA): TGTGCCAGCGGCGATCTCGACGGGTTCGGTGAAAAACTGTTTTTT. Protein product: CASGDLDGFGEKLFF. The complete variable domain, with remaining parts taken from reference TRBV2 and TRBJ1-4, reads EPEVTQTPSHQVTQMGQEVILRCVPISNHLYFYWYRQILGQKVEFLVSFYNNEISEKSEIFDDQFSVERPDGSNFTLKIRSTKLEDSAMYFCASGDLDGFGEKLFFGSGTQLSVL.

V gene TRBV19 combines with J gene TRBJ1-5; 8 positions match TRBD1. Germline lookup yields CDR1 LNHDA and CDR2 SQIVND (reference sequence). The V and J ends lost 1 base and 6 bases, in that order; junction bases with no gene match: 5. This CDR3 is 15 amino acids long. Here the CDR3 reads CASSIGQGRIQPQHF. In DNA form, the CDR3 reads TGTGCCAGTAGTATAGGACAGGGGAGGATTCAGCCCCAGCATTTT.

V and J are TRBV21-1 and TRBJ2-5; the table gives TRBD1 as D, unverified against the DNA. TRBV21-1 is reported as a pseudogene. The CDR3 is 14 amino acids. CDR3 protein: CASTFRQCQETQYF. As DNA, the CDR3 is TGTGCCAGCACCTTTAGACAGTGCCAAGAGACCCAGTACTTC.

The chain combines TRBV19 with TRBJ1-1; possibly TRBD1 for D (5 bases). Trimming stripped 5 bases from V and 2 bases from J, with 12 bases between. In germline, CDR1 is LNHDA, CDR2 SQIVND (reference sequence). This CDR3 has 14 amino acids. CDR3 nucleotide sequence: TGTGCCAGTAGTCCCGGGACGACTAACACTGAAGCTTTCTTT. Its translation: CASSPGTTNTEAFF.

The chain carries TRBV5-4 and TRBJ2-5; maybe TRBD1 (5 bases). Trimming cost V 2 bases and J 4 bases, with 9 bases left between them. CDR3 size: 13 residues. Germline CDR1 and CDR2: SGHNT and YYREEE (reference sequence). The CDR3 loop is CASSFTGLETQYF. CDR3 in DNA: TGTGCCAGCAGCTTCACAGGCTTAGAGACCCAGTACTTC.

The chain recombines TRBV7-8 with TRBJ2-2; TRBD1 is a possible D gene (6 bases). The CDR3 runs to 15 residues. V lost 5 bases and J lost 1, with 11 bases in between. Germline V CDR1 and CDR2: SGHVS, FQNEAQ. This CDR3 is CASSNREQNTGELFF. The CDR3, as DNA: TGTGCCAGCAGCAACAGGGAGCAGAACACCGGGGAGCTGTTTTTT.

This clone appeared once. Other DNA sequences in the same sample also yield this CDR3. CDR3 loop: CASSLLGSGTYEQYF. DNA of the CDR3: TGTGCCAGCAGCTTACTCGGTAGCGGGACCTACGAGCAGTACTTC. The gene calls are TRBV7-2 and TRBJ2-7; 8 bases are a match to TRBD2. The germline V gene encodes CDR1 SGHTA and CDR2 FQGNSA. The CDR3 consists of 15 residues. The ends lost 2 bases at V and 2 bases at J; junction bases unmatched: 5.

This clone was detected only a few times. V is TRBV5-6 and J is TRBJ1-1; perhaps TRBD1 as D (6 bases). This CDR3 has 16 residues. Per germline, CDR1 SGHDT and CDR2 YYEEEE. V was cut by 3 bases and J by 3 bases, with 18 bases left in between. The CDR3 region is CASSSPGGGADTEAFF. The CDR3 region has the DNA TGTGCCAGCAGCTCTCCCGGGGGGGGCGCGGACACTGAAGCTTTCTTT.

In this sample, this clone turned up a few times. The V gene is TRBV9, the J gene TRBJ2-7; D not resolved. Germline lookup yields CDR1 SGDLS and CDR2 YYNGEE. V lost 3 bases to trimming and J lost 0 bases, with 16 bases between them. This CDR3 spans 16 amino acids. Here the CDR3 DNA reads TGTGCCAGCAGCGCACTCTCAACGCCCATCTCCTACGAGCAGTACTTC. It yields the protein CASSALSTPISYEQYF.

This chain uses TRBV7-2 with TRBJ2-7; D possibly matches TRBD1 or TRBD2 (5 bases each). Germline assignment: CDR1 SGHTA and CDR2 FQGNSA. V lost 5 bases to trimming and J lost 5 bases, with 22 bases between them. The CDR3 is 16 residues long. CDR3 sequence: CASSPGGGREKDEQYF. As DNA, the CDR3 is TGTGCCAGCAGCCCCGGAGGTGGCAGGGAGAAAGACGAGCAGTACTTC.